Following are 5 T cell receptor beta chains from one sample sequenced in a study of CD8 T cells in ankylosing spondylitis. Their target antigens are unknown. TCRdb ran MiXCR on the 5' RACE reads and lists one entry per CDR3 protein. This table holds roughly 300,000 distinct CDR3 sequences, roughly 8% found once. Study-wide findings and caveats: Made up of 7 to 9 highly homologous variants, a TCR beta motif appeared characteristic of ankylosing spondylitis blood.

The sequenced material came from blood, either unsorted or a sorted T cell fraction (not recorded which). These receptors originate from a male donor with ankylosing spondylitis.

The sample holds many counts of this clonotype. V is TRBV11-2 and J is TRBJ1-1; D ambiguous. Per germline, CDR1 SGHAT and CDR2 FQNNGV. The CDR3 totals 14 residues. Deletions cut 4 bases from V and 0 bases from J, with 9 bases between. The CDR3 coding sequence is TGTGCCAGCAGCTCCTCCGGGGTGAACACTGAAGCTTTCTTT. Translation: CASSSSGVNTEAFF.

The CDR3 loop reads CSVEESRTRPFF. As DNA, the CDR3 is TGCAGCGTTGAAGAATCACGGACCCGACCGTTCTTC. The chain combines TRBV29-1 with TRBJ2-1; D is uncertain. CDR3 length: 12 amino acids. Germline CDR1 SQVTM, CDR2 ANQGSEA. Trimming took off 0 bases at V and 15 bases at J, with 15 bases between the two ends.

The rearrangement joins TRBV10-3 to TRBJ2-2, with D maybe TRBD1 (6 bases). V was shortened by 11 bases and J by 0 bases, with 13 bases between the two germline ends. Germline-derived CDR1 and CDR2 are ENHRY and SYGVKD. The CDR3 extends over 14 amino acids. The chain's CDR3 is CASGTPTNTGELFF. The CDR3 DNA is TGTGCCTCCGGGACACCGACGAACACCGGGGAGCTGTTTTTT.

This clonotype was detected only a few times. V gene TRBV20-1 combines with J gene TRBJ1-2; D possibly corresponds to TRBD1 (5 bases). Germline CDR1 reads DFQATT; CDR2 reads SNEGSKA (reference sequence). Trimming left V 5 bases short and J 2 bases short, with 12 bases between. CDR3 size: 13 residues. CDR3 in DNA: TGCAGTGCTGTCCTTCGGGGGAACTATGGCTACACCTTC. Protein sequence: CSAVLRGNYGYTF.

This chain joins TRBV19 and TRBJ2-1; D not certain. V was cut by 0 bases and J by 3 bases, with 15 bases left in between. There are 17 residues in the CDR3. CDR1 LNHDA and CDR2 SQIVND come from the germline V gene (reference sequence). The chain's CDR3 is CASSIDRVSLYYNEQFF. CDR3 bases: TGTGCCAGTAGTATAGATCGGGTGAGTCTCTACTACAATGAGCAGTTCTTC. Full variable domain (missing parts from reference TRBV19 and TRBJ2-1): DGGITQSPKYLFRKEGQNVTLSCEQNLNHDAMYWYRQDPGQGLRLIYYSQIVNDFQKGDIAEGYSVSREKKESFPLTVTSAQKNPTAFYLCASSIDRVSLYYNEQFFGPGTRLTVL.